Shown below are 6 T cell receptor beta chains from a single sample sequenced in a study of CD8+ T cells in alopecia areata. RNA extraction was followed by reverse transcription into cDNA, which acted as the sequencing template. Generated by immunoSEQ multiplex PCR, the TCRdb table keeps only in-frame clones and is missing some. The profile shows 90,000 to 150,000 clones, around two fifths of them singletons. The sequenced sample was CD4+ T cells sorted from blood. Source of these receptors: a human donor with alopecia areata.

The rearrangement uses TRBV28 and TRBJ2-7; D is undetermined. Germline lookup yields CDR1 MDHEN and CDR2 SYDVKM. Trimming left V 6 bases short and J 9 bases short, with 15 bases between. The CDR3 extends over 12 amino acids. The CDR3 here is CASSLPWEGQYF. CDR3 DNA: TGTGCCAGCAGCCTACCCTGGGAAGGGCAGTACTTC.

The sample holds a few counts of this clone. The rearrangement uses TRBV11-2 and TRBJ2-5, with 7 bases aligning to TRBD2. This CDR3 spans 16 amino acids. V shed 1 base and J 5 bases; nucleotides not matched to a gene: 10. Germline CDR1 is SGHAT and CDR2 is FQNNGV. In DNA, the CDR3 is TGTGCCAGCAGCTTAGGCCCGCTAGCGGAATTGGAGACCCAGTACTTC. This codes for CASSLGPLAELETQYF. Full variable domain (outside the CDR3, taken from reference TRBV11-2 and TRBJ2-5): EAGVAQSPRYKIIEKRQSVAFWCNPISGHATLYWYQQILGQGPKLLIQFQNNGVVDDSQLPKDRFSAERLKGVDSTLKIQPAKLEDSAVYLCASSLGPLAELETQYFGPGTRLLVL.

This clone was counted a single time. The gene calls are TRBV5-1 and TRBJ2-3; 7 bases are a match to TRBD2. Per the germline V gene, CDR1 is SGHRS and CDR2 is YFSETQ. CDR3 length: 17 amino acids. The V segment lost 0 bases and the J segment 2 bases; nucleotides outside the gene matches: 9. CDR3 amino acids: CASSLAASGGFTDTQYF. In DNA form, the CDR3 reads TGCGCCAGCAGCTTGGCGGCTAGCGGAGGATTCACAGATACGCAGTATTTT. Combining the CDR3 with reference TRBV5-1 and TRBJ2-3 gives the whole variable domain KAGVTQTPRYLIKTRGQQVTLSCSPISGHRSVSWYQQTPGQGLQFLFEYFSETQRNKGNFPGRFSGRQFSNSRSEMNVSTLELGDSALYLCASSLAASGGFTDTQYFGPGTRLTVL.

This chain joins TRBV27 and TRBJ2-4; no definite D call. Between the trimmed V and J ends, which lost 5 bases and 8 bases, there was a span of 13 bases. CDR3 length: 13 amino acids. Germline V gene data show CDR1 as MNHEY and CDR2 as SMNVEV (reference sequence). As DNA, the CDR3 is TGTGCCAGCAGTCCAACCCGGGTGGACATTCAGTACTTC. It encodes CASSPTRVDIQYF.

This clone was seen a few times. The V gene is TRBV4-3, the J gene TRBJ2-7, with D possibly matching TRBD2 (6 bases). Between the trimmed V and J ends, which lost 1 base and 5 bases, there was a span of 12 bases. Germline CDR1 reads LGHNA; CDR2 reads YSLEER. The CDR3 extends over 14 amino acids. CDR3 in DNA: TGCGCCAGCAGCCAAGTTCCGGGAGCGGACGAGCAGTACTTC. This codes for CASSQVPGADEQYF.

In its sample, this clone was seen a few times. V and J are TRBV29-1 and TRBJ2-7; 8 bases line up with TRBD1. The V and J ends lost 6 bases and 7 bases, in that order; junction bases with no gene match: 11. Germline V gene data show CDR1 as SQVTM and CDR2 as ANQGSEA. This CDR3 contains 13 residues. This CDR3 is CSVGTGTGSEQYF. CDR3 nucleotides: TGCAGCGTGGGGACAGGAACTGGAAGTGAGCAGTACTTC.